This TCR beta chain is from a study of CD8 T cells in ankylosing spondylitis. Findings and limits, study-wide: Seven or eight highly homologous variants formed a TCR beta motif that appeared characteristic of ankylosing spondylitis blood.

Each CDR3 protein is one row after TCRdb ran MiXCR on the 5' RACE reads. Of around 160,000 distinct CDR3 sequences in the sample, more than 9% were seen once. This clonotype was picked up many times. Its antigen is unknown. Sequencing was performed on blood, either unsorted or a sorted T cell fraction (not recorded which). This TCR derives from a male donor with ankylosing spondylitis or in good health (not recorded which).

The CDR3 nucleotides read TGTGCCACCAGTGATCCCCCGACAGGGGGCTATACGCAGTATTTT. Its protein product is CATSDPPTGGYTQYF. The chain is built from TRBV24-1 and TRBJ2-3; TRBD1 matches at 10 bases. Germline V CDR1 and CDR2: KGHDR, SFDVKD. The junction had 6 bases not matched to a gene; V was cut back by 3 bases and J by 7 bases. The CDR3 contains 15 residues.